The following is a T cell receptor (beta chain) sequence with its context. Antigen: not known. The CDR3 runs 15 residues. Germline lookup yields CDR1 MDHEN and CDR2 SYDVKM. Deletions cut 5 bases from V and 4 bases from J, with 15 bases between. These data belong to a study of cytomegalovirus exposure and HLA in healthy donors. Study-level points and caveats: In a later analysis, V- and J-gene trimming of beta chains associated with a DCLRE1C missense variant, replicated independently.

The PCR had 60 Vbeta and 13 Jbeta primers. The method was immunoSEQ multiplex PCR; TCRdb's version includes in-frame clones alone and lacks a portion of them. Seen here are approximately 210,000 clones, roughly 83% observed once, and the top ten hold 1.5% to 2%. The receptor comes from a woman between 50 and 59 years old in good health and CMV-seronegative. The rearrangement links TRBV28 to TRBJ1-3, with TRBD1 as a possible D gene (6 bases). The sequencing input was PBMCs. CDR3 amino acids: CASSPSVDSGNTIYF. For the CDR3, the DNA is TGTGCCAGCAGTCCCTCGGTGGACAGCGGAAACACCATATATTTT.